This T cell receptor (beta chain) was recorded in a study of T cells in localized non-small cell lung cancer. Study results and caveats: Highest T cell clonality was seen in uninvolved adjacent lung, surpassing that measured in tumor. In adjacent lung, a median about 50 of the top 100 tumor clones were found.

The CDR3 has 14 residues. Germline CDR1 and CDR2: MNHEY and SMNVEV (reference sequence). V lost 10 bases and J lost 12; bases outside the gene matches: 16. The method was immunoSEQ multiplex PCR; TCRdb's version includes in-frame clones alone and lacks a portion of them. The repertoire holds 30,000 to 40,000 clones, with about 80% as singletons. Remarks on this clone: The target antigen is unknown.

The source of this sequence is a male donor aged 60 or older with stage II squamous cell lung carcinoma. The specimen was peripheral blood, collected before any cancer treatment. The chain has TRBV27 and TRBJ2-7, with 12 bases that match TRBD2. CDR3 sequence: CATGPGLAGSTSYF. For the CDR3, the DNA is TGTGCCACCGGACCGGGACTAGCGGGTTCTACATCGTACTTC.